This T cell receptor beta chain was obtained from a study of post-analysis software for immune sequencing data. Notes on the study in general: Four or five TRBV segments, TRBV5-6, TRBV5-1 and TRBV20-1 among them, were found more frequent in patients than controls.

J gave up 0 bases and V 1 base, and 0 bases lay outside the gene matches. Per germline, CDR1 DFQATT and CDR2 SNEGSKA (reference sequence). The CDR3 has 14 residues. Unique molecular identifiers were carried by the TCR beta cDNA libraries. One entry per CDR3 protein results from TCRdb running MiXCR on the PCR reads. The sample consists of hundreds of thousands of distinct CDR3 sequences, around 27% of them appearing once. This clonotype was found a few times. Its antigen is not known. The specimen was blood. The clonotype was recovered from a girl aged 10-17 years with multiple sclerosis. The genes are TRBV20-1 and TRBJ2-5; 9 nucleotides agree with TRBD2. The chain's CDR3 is CSARASGDQETQYF. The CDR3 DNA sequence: TGCAGTGCTAGAGCTAGCGGGGACCAAGAGACCCAGTACTTC.